This T cell receptor beta chain was identified during a study of blood T cell repertoires in COVID-19. On the study more broadly: Sites across the United States, Italy and Spain contributed samples from acute and convalescent COVID-19. Sample material is recorded as cDNA or gDNA derived from T cells, B-cell-depleted T cells, or PBMCs.

Those who participated ranged in age from roughly 18 to 90 years and resided in 20 to 30 US areas. Each participant's cohort was designated according to participant-reported clinical history. The table came from immunoSEQ multiplex PCR; TCRdb's copy has only in-frame clones and leaves some out. In the table there are fewer than 450,000 clones, about 90% of which are singletons. This clone showed up many times. The sequence came from a man younger than 35 who had recovered from COVID-19. Sequenced material: PBMCs or T cells enriched from blood (not recorded which).

The CDR3 DNA reads as TGTGCCAGCAGCTCAGGACAGGGCGGCTATGGCTACACCTTC. Residues: CASSSGQGGYGYTF. This chain uses TRBV3-1 (or the pseudogene TRBV3-2) with TRBJ1-2, with 8 bases lining up with TRBD1. Germline lookup yields CDR1 LGHDT and CDR2 YNNKEL (reference sequence). This CDR3 contains 14 residues. J gave up 4 bases and V 5 bases, and 6 bases lay outside the gene matches.